These 11 T cell receptor beta chains were all obtained from the same sample, sequenced in a study of identifying expanded T cells in peripheral blood. Clones were read by immunoSEQ multiplex PCR, and TCRdb kept only the in-frame ones, dropping some. The sample contains about 52,000 clones, around 82% of which appear only once. The sequencing input was blood. The receptors stem from a person aged 18 to 69 in good health.

The sample holds a few counts of this clone. The chain links TRBV7-2 to TRBJ1-1; D not certain. Germline CDR1 reads SGHTA; CDR2 reads FQGNSA. This CDR3 is 12 amino acids long. V was cut by 3 bases and J by 8 bases, with 10 bases left in between. In DNA, the CDR3 is TGTGCCAGCAGCTTCGGGCTCTCAGAAGCTTTCTTT. Translation gives CASSFGLSEAFF.

V and J are TRBV6-1 and TRBJ1-1, with 7 bases fitting TRBD1. Trimming cost V 3 bases and J 6 bases; bases outside gene matches: 4. The CDR3 extends over 13 amino acids. From germline, CDR1 is MNHNS and CDR2 SASEGT. For the CDR3, the DNA is TGTGCCAGCAGTGATCGGACAGGTCCTGAAGCTTTCTTT. Residues: CASSDRTGPEAFF.

This rearrangement joins TRBV6-1 to TRBJ2-7; weak D call: TRBD1 (5 bases). CDR3 size: 14 residues. The germline CDR1 and CDR2 sequences are MNHNS and SASEGT. Trimming shortened V by 2 bases and J by 2 bases, and 10 bases separated the two germline ends. CDR3 in DNA: TGTGCCAGCAGTGAATCGACAGTCCCCTACGAGCAGTACTTC. Encoded protein: CASSESTVPYEQYF.

The chain is built from TRBV6-1 and TRBJ1-3; D is ambiguous. Germline V gene lookup returns CDR1 MNHNS and CDR2 SASEGT. V was clipped by 1 base and J by 0 bases, with 7 bases between them. CDR3 length: 15 residues. The CDR3 is CASSEGPLSGNTIYF. CDR3 DNA: TGTGCCAGCAGTGAAGGGCCCCTCTCTGGAAACACCATATATTTT.

The rearrangement uses TRBV7-6 and TRBJ2-6; D not resolved. Germline V gene data show CDR1 as SGHVS and CDR2 as FNYEAQ. Trimming pared 5 bases from V and 0 bases from J, leaving 17 bases between. The CDR3 totals 18 residues. The CDR3 region has the DNA TGTGCCAGCAGCATCTTCTCCCGCGAGACCTCTGGGGCCAACGTCCTGACTTTC. Its protein product is CASSIFSRETSGANVLTF.

This sequence joins TRBV4-3 and TRBJ1-3, with D possibly being TRBD1 (5 bases). V was shortened by 1 base and J by 4 bases, with 14 bases between the two germline ends. Germline CDR1 is LGHNA and CDR2 is YSLEER. CDR3 length equals 16 residues. The CDR3 DNA is TGCGCCAGCAGCCAAGTTATCCAGGGATCGGGAAACACCATATATTTT. This gives the protein CASSQVIQGSGNTIYF.

CDR3 protein: CAWSGQQNQPQHF. DNA of the CDR3: TGTGCCTGGAGTGGACAGCAAAATCAGCCCCAGCATTTT. The chain recombines TRBV30 with TRBJ1-5; D possibly corresponds to TRBD1 (5 bases). Germline lookup yields CDR1 GTSNPN and CDR2 SVGIG (reference sequence). The CDR3 is 13 residues long. V was pared by 1 base and J by 4 bases, with 8 bases between.

This clone appeared a single time. The gene calls are TRBV5-5 and TRBJ2-7, with D perhaps matching TRBD1 or TRBD2 (5 bases each). Trimming took off 1 base at V and 2 bases at J, with 13 bases between the two ends. This CDR3 is 15 amino acids long. The germline V gene has CDR1 SGHKS and CDR2 YYEKEE (reference sequence). CDR3 protein: CASSLYGAGPYEQYF. CDR3 sequence (DNA): TGTGCCAGCAGCTTGTATGGGGCGGGCCCCTACGAGCAGTACTTC.

This chain links TRBV18 with TRBJ2-7; 8 bases map to TRBD2. Trimming cost V 6 bases and J 7 bases; bases outside gene matches: 11. CDR3 length: 14 amino acids. Per the germline V gene, CDR1 is KGHSH and CDR2 is LQKENI. CDR3 sequence: CASSDGGAPLEQYF. The CDR3 DNA follows: TGTGCCAGCTCCGACGGGGGGGCCCCCCTGGAGCAGTACTTC.

The genes are TRBV7-6 and TRBJ2-1; D may be TRBD2 (5 bases). CDR1 and CDR2 from the germline V gene are SGHVS and FNYEAQ. V gave up 1 base and J gave up 5 bases, with 18 bases separating them. This CDR3 is 17 amino acids long. CDR3 residues: CASSLGPVRYGNNEQFF. For the CDR3, the DNA is TGTGCCAGCAGCTTAGGTCCAGTCCGGTACGGGAACAATGAGCAGTTCTTC.

The DNA of the CDR3 is TGTGCCAGCAGCCTTAGGACAGGGGAAAAACTGTTTTTT. Its protein product is CASSLRTGEKLFF. The rearrangement joins TRBV7-9 to TRBJ1-4, with TRBD1 identical over 8 bases. The junction had 4 bases not matched to a gene; V was cut back by 5 bases and J by 8 bases. Per germline, CDR1 SEHNR and CDR2 FQNEAQ (reference sequence). The CDR3 contains 13 residues.